Presented here are 28 T cell receptor beta chains from one specimen sequenced in a study of Graves' ophthalmopathy and Graves' hyperthyroidism. Beta-chain TCR CDR3 regions were amplified from RNA transcripts. First-round RT-PCR with HTBI primers preceded a second-round multiplex PCR. TCRdb analysed the multiplex PCR reads with MiXCR anew, one entry per CDR3 protein. The repertoire has about 230,000 distinct CDR3 sequences, around 42% of them found once; the top ten carry 40% to 55%. Sequencing input: peripheral blood. All receptors come from an adult man with Graves' ophthalmopathy.

The chain carries TRBV5-8 and TRBJ1-1, with 7 bases aligning to TRBD1. Trimming cost V 4 bases and J 5 bases; bases outside gene matches: 8. Per germline, CDR1 SGHTS and CDR2 YDEGEE. The CDR3 runs 14 residues. CDR3 region: CASSHSGGETEAFF. In DNA form, the CDR3 reads TGTGCCAGCAGCCATTCAGGGGGAGAGACTGAAGCTTTCTTT.

For the CDR3, the DNA is TGCAGCGTTGGTGGACTAGCGGGAGTTCCGTCCTACGAGCAGTACTTC. Protein: CSVGGLAGVPSYEQYF. The chain has TRBV29-1 and TRBJ2-7; 13 bases are shared with TRBD2. The CDR3 extends over 16 amino acids. The junction had 7 bases not matched to a gene; V was cut back by 4 bases and J by 1 base. Germline values: CDR1 SQVTM, CDR2 ANQGSEA.

This clonotype has a single count. V gene TRBV7-2 combines with J gene TRBJ2-7; TRBD1 aligns across 7 bases. The CDR3 has 13 residues. Germline V gene data show CDR1 as SGHTA and CDR2 as FQGNSA. Trimming cost V 8 bases and J 4 bases; bases outside gene matches: 8. The CDR3 DNA follows: TGTGCCAGCTCACCGTACAGGGGATACGAGCAGTACTTC. This codes for CASSPYRGYEQYF.

This clonotype was seen a single time. This CDR3 reads CASSLKDGSYEQYF. CDR3 nucleotide sequence: TGTGCCAGCAGCCTGAAGGACGGGTCCTACGAGCAGTACTTC. V usage is TRBV9 and J usage is TRBJ2-7; D is undetermined. V lost 4 bases and J lost 1, with 12 bases in between. Germline CDR1 SGDLS, CDR2 YYNGEE. The CDR3 extends over 14 amino acids.

To note about this clonotype: A read error may account for a junction end that differs from germline. This chain uses TRBV10-2 with TRBJ2-5, with D hard to call. This CDR3 region has 15 residues. Looked up from germline, CDR1 is WSHSY and CDR2 is SAAADI. The CDR3 coding sequence is TGTGCCAGCAGCCAATCCCTAAGTATCGGGGAGACCCAGTACTTC. It codes for CASSQSLSIGETQYF.

This clonotype was counted only a few times. This sequence joins TRBV6-1 and TRBJ1-6; 8 bases fit TRBD1. The length of the CDR3 is 15 residues. CDR1 is MNHNS and CDR2 is SASEGT in the germline V gene. Trimming cost V 7 bases and J 10 bases; bases outside gene matches: 12. The CDR3 loop is CASTDGAGGNSPLHF. For the CDR3, the DNA is TGTGCCAGCACCGACGGGGCAGGGGGCAACTCACCCCTCCACTTT.

This clonotype has only a few counts. CDR3 loop: CASSLRGSEAFF. In DNA, the CDR3 is TGTGCCAGCAGCTTGAGGGGCAGTGAAGCTTTCTTT. The rearrangement joins TRBV7-9 to TRBJ1-1, with D maybe TRBD1 (5 bases). The CDR3 contains 12 residues. Deletions cut 3 bases from V and 7 bases from J, with 9 bases between. The germline CDR1 and CDR2 sequences are SEHNR and FQNEAQ (reference sequence).

This clonotype has just a few counts. V and J are TRBV6-4 and TRBJ2-5, with D maybe TRBD1 (5 bases). Germline V gene data show CDR1 as MRHNA and CDR2 as SNTAGT. The CDR3 has 16 residues. Trimming took 0 bases from V and 3 from J, leaving 14 bases between them. The DNA of the CDR3 is TGTGCCAGCAGTGACTCGAACAGGACCCGTGAAGAGACCCAGTACTTC. It codes for CASSDSNRTREETQYF.

This clonotype was seen more than once but under ten times. The rearrangement uses TRBV15 and TRBJ1-2, with D unresolved. The germline gives CDR1 LNHNV, CDR2 YYDKDF (reference sequence). The CDR3 runs 14 residues. V was cut by 1 base and J by 6 bases, with 12 bases left in between. This chain's CDR3 is CATSRVGLKDGYTF. The CDR3 DNA is TGTGCCACCAGCAGAGTGGGGTTAAAGGATGGCTACACCTTC.

The chain employs TRBV7-6 and TRBJ2-5; TRBD1 agrees at 7 bases. The length of the CDR3 is 15 residues. The J segment lost 5 bases and the V segment lost 5 bases, leaving 11 bases of the junction unmatched. Germline lookup yields CDR1 SGHVS and CDR2 FNYEAQ. As DNA, the CDR3 is TGTGCCAGCAGCCCGTACCGGGACAGCTCGGAGACCCAGTACTTC. Translated: CASSPYRDSSETQYF.

J is TRBJ1-2 and V is TRBV9; 7 bases line up with TRBD1. The ends lost 4 bases at V and 8 bases at J; junction bases unmatched: 14. This CDR3 has 15 residues. In germline, CDR1 is SGDLS, CDR2 YYNGEE. CDR3 bases: TGTGCCAGCAGCCGGAGCCCGACAGGGAGCTACGGCTACACCTTC. It yields the protein CASSRSPTGSYGYTF.

At least ten counts were recorded for this clonotype. The V gene is TRBV20-1, the J gene TRBJ1-1; D is ambiguous. This CDR3 is 13 amino acids long. Trimming took off 2 bases at V and 4 bases at J, with 11 bases between the two ends. Germline V CDR1 and CDR2: DFQATT, SNEGSKA (reference sequence). The CDR3 nucleotides read TGCAGTGCTAGAACGGGGAGTACCACTGAAGCTTTCTTT. Protein: CSARTGSTTEAFF.

The rearrangement links TRBV25-1 to TRBJ2-7; 13 bases fit TRBD2. CDR3 length equals 18 residues. In germline, CDR1 is MGHDK, CDR2 SYGVNS. V was clipped by 3 bases and J by 0 bases; unmatched bases: 8. CDR3 bases: TGTGCCAGCAGTGAGACGACTAGCGGGAGGCCTTTCTCCTACGAGCAGTACTTC. Protein sequence: CASSETTSGRPFSYEQYF.

The chain carries TRBV20-1 and TRBJ2-6; D tentatively fits TRBD1 or TRBD2 (5 bases each). Between the trimmed V and J ends, which lost 2 bases and 2 bases, there was a span of 7 bases. Per the germline V gene, CDR1 is DFQATT and CDR2 is SNEGSKA (reference sequence). This CDR3 region has 14 residues. The CDR3 region is CSARRGAGANVLTF. In DNA, the CDR3 is TGCAGTGCTAGAAGAGGGGCTGGGGCCAACGTCCTGACTTTC.

V is TRBV19 and J is TRBJ2-7, with TRBD1 identical over 9 bases. The CDR3 extends over 15 amino acids. J was trimmed by 1 base and V by 5 bases; bases with no gene match: 6. Germline V gene sequence: CDR1 LNHDA, CDR2 SQIVND (reference sequence). The CDR3 DNA reads as TGTGCCAGTAGTCACCGGGACAGGGCTTCCTACGAGCAGTACTTC. Encoded protein: CASSHRDRASYEQYF.

The V gene is TRBV30, the J gene TRBJ1-2, with TRBD1 as a possible D gene (6 bases). Between the trimmed V and J ends, which lost 4 bases and 7 bases, there was a span of 13 bases. The CDR3 totals 12 residues. Germline V lookup: CDR1 GTSNPN, CDR2 SVGIG (reference sequence). The CDR3 region is CAWMAGVLGYTF. In DNA form, the CDR3 reads TGTGCCTGGATGGCAGGGGTGCTTGGCTACACCTTC.

The chain couples TRBV25-1 to TRBJ1-3; D ambiguous. Trimming removed 1 base at V and 2 bases at J, with 6 bases between. CDR1 is MGHDK, CDR2 SYGVNS, per germline. CDR3 size: 14 residues. CDR3 in DNA: TGTGCCAGCAGTGAATGGGCGGCTGGAAACACCATATATTTT. Translated: CASSEWAAGNTIYF. Full variable domain (remainder filled in from reference TRBV25-1 and TRBJ1-3): EADIYQTPRYLVIGTGKKITLECSQTMGHDKMYWYQQDPGMELHLIHYSYGVNSTEKGDLSSESTVSRIRTEHFPLTLESARPSHTSQYLCASSEWAAGNTIYFGEGSWLTVV.

The J gene is TRBJ1-4, the V gene TRBV7-9; 7 positions match TRBD1. CDR1 is SEHNR, CDR2 FQNEAQ, per germline (reference sequence). Trimming at V came to 3 bases and at J to 7 bases, leaving 5 bases not matched to a gene. The CDR3 consists of 14 residues. CDR3 amino acids: CASSFGTAAEKLFF. The CDR3 coding sequence is TGTGCCAGCAGCTTCGGGACAGCGGCTGAAAAACTGTTTTTT.

This clonotype was seen repeatedly, ten times or more. This sequence joins TRBV19 and TRBJ1-5, with 9 positions matching TRBD1. V shed 5 bases and J 7 bases; nucleotides not matched to a gene: 9. The CDR3 is 15 residues long. CDR1 and CDR2 (germline): LNHDA, SQIVND (reference sequence). The CDR3 DNA reads TGTGCCAGTAGTGTTCCGGGACAGGGATGGCAGCCCCAGCATTTT. The encoded protein is CASSVPGQGWQPQHF.

A few counts support this clonotype. The CDR3 bases are TGCAGTGCTAAACAGGGGGCTGATCAGCCCCAGCATTTT. Its protein is CSAKQGADQPQHF. The chain links TRBV20-1 to TRBJ1-5; TRBD1 matches 9 bases. Germline V lookup: CDR1 DFQATT, CDR2 SNEGSKA (reference sequence). CDR3 size: 13 residues. Trimming at V came to 4 bases and at J to 5 bases, leaving 3 bases not matched to a gene.

The V call is TRBV10-3, the J call TRBJ1-2, with TRBD1 matching over 9 bases. This CDR3 comprises 17 residues. The V gene's germline CDR1 is ENHRY and CDR2 SYGVKD. V dropped 0 bases and J dropped 5; count of bases not matched to a gene: 10. Here the CDR3 reads CAISESWDRDSGYGYTF. The CDR3 DNA reads TGTGCCATCAGTGAGTCGTGGGACAGGGATAGTGGATATGGCTACACCTTC.

The chain has TRBV4-2 and TRBJ2-7; 12 bases agree with TRBD1. The ends lost 4 bases at V and 6 bases at J; junction bases unmatched: 7. Germline V gives CDR1 LGHNA, CDR2 YNFKEQ. This CDR3 region has 15 residues. CDR3 sequence (DNA): TGTGCCAGCAGCCCTTCGGGACAGGGGGCGGCCGAGCAGTACTTC. Translation: CASSPSGQGAAEQYF.

Concerning this clonotype: One end of the junction is discordant with germline, which a read error may explain. This rearrangement joins TRBV10-3 to TRBJ1-2; D might be TRBD1 (6 bases). Looked up from germline, CDR1 is ENHRY and CDR2 is SYGVKD. CDR3 length: 14 amino acids. The CDR3 here is CASSLGAGLGGYTF. The CDR3 DNA is TGTGCCAGCAGTTTGGGGGCAGGGCTGGGCGGCTACACCTTC.

In DNA, the CDR3 is TGTGCCAGCAGCTTAGGTGGCAGGCGGAACACCGGGGAGCTGTTTTTT. Translating it yields CASSLGGRRNTGELFF. The chain links TRBV7-2 to TRBJ2-2; no definite D call. The CDR3 covers 16 residues. V lost 1 base to trimming and J lost 1 base, with 10 bases between them. The germline V gene encodes CDR1 SGHTA and CDR2 FQGNSA.

The chain carries TRBV7-9 and TRBJ1-5; TRBD1 agrees at 7 bases. Germline loops: CDR1 SEHNR, CDR2 FQNEAQ (reference sequence). This CDR3 has 12 amino acids. V shed 5 bases and J 6 bases; nucleotides not matched to a gene: 1. This CDR3 reads CASSRDSQPQHF. The CDR3 DNA sequence: TGTGCCAGCAGCCGGGACAGTCAGCCCCAGCATTTT.

The J gene is TRBJ1-4, the V gene TRBV13, with D hard to call. CDR3 length equals 15 residues. The germline V and J ends were trimmed by 3 bases and 5 bases, with 13 bases remaining between them. CDR1 PRHDT and CDR2 FYEKMQ come from the germline V gene (reference sequence). The CDR3 here is CASSLREGLNEKLFF. In nucleotides, the CDR3 is TGTGCCAGCAGCTTGCGGGAGGGCCTAAATGAAAAACTGTTTTTT.

This clonotype was picked up a small number of times. The gene calls are TRBV20-1 and TRBJ1-1; TRBD1 agrees at 9 bases. Looked up from germline, CDR1 is DFQATT and CDR2 is SNEGSKA (reference sequence). With V trimmed by 8 bases and J by 6 bases, 10 bases remained unmatched. CDR3 size: 13 residues. CDR3 in amino acids: CSRSQGATPEAFF. CDR3 nucleotide sequence: TGCAGTAGATCACAGGGGGCCACCCCTGAAGCTTTCTTT.

A few counts support this clonotype. The rearrangement links TRBV7-2 to TRBJ2-5; D perhaps matches TRBD2 (6 bases). The CDR3 extends over 15 amino acids. V lost 8 bases, J lost 2 bases, and 18 bases lay in between. CDR1 and CDR2 (germline): SGHTA, FQGNSA. CDR3 nucleotide sequence: TGTGCCAGCCGCCTTACGCGGGACGGACAAGAGACCCAGTACTTC. This gives the protein CASRLTRDGQETQYF. Supplemented by reference TRBV7-2 and TRBJ2-5, the full variable domain reads GAGVSQSPSNKVTEKGKDVELRCDPISGHTALYWYRQSLGQGLEFLIYFQGNSAPDKSGLPSDRFSAERTGGSVSTLTIQRTQQEDSAVYLCASRLTRDGQETQYFGPGTRLLVL.